This T cell receptor beta chain was recorded in a study of blood T cell repertoires in COVID-19. Enrolled through a virtual design, the participants were between 18 and 89 years of age and came from about two dozen US areas. Grouping used clinical history reported by participants in a survey and questionnaire. As handled by the study authors: It was from reference gene primer amplification that nucleated cell counts were estimated. Data came from immunoSEQ multiplex PCR; TCRdb stores just in-frame clones and leaves some out. V, J and clone size are those of that table, while D and trimming were read from the DNA. The profile covers over 110,000 clones, with roughly 84% appearing a single time and 5.5% taken by the ten largest. The germline CDR1 and CDR2 sequences are ENHRY and SYGVKD. The CDR3 runs to 18 residues. V was trimmed by 3 bases and J by 0 bases, leaving 18 bases between them.

Sequencing was carried out using PBMCs or T cells enriched from blood (not recorded which). The origin of this receptor is a man aged 35-49 years with acute COVID-19. The V and J genes are TRBV10-3 and TRBJ2-1, with D tentatively TRBD2 (7 bases). CDR3 amino acids: CAISERTGGLSSYNEQFF. CDR3 sequence (DNA): TGTGCCATCAGTGAAAGAACGGGGGGCCTGAGCTCCTACAATGAGCAGTTCTTC.